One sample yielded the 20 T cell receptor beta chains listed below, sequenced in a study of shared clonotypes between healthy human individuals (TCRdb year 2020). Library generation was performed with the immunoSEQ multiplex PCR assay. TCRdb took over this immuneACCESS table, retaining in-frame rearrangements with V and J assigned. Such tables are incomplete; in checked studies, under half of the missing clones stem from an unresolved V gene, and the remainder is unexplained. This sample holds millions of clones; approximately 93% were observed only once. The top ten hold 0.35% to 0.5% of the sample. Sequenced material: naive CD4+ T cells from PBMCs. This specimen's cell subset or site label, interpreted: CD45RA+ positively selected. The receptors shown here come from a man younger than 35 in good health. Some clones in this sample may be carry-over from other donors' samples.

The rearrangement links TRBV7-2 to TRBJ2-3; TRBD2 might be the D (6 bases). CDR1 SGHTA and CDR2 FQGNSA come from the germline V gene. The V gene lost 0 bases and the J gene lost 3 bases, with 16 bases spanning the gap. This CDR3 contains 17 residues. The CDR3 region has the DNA TGTGCCAGCAGCTTAGCGTTTAGCGGAGGCGGGACAGATACGCAGTATTTT. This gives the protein CASSLAFSGGGTDTQYF.

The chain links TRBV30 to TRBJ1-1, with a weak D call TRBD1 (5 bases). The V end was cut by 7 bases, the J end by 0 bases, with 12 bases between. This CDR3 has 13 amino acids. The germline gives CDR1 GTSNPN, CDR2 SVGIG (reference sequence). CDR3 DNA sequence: TGTGCCTCGGGGCCTTCCCTGAACACTGAAGCTTTCTTT. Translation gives CASGPSLNTEAFF.

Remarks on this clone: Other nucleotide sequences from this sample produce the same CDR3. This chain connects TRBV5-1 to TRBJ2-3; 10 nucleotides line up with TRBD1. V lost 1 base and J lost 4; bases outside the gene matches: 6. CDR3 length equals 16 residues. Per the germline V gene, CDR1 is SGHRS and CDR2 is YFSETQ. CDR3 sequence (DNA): TGCGCCAGCAGCTTGCCGGGACAGGGGTTGCCAGATACGCAGTATTTT. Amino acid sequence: CASSLPGQGLPDTQYF. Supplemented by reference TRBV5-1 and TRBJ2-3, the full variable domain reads KAGVTQTPRYLIKTRGQQVTLSCSPISGHRSVSWYQQTPGQGLQFLFEYFSETQRNKGNFPGRFSGRQFSNSRSEMNVSTLELGDSALYLCASSLPGQGLPDTQYFGPGTRLTVL.

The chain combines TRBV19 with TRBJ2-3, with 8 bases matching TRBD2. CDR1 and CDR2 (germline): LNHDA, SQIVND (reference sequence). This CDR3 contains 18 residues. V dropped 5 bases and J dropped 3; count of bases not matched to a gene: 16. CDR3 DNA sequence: TGTGCCAGTAGTCGAATCTATACCGGGACTAGGGGTACAGATACGCAGTATTTT. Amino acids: CASSRIYTGTRGTDTQYF.

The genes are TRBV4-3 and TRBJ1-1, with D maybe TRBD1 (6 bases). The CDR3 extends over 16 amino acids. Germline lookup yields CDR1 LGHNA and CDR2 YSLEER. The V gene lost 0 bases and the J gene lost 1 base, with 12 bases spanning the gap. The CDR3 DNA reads TGCGCCAGCAGCCAAGATCGGGGACATTGGAACACTGAAGCTTTCTTT. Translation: CASSQDRGHWNTEAFF.

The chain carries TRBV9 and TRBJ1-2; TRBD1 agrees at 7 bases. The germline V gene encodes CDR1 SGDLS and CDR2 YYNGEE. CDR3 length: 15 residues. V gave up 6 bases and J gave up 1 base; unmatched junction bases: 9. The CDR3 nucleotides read TGTGCCAGCAACCTGGGAGGGGGCCGTAACTATGGCTACACCTTC. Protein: CASNLGGGRNYGYTF.

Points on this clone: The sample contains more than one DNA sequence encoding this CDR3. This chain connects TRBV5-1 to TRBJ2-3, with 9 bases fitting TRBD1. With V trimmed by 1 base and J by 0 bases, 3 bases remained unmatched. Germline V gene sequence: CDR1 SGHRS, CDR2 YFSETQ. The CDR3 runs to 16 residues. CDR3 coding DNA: TGCGCCAGCAGCTTGTATGGGACAGGGAGCACAGATACGCAGTATTTT. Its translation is CASSLYGTGSTDTQYF.

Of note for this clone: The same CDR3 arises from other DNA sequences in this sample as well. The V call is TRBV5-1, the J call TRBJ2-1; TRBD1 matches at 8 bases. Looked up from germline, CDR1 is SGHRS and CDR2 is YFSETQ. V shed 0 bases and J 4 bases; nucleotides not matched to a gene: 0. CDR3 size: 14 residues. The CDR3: CASSLDRGYNEQFF. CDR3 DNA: TGCGCCAGCAGCTTGGACAGGGGGTACAATGAGCAGTTCTTC.

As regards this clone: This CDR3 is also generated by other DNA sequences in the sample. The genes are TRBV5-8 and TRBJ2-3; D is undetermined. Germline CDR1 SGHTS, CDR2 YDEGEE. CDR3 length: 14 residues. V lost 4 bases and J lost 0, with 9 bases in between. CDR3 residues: CASSPTASTDTQYF. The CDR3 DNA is TGTGCCAGCAGCCCTACAGCGAGCACAGATACGCAGTATTTT.

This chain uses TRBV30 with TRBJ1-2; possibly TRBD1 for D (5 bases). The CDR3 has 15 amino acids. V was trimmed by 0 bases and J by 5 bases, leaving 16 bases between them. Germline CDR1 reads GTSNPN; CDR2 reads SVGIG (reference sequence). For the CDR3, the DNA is TGTGCCTGGAGTGTAGGCAGGTCGGGGGGATATGGCTACACCTTC. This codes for CAWSVGRSGGYGYTF. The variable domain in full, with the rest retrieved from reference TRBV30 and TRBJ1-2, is SQTIHQWPATLVQPVGSPLSLECTVEGTSNPNLYWYRQAAGRGLQLLFYSVGIGQISSEVPQNLSASRPQDRQFILSSKKLLLSDSGFYLCAWSVGRSGGYGYTFGSGTRLTVV.

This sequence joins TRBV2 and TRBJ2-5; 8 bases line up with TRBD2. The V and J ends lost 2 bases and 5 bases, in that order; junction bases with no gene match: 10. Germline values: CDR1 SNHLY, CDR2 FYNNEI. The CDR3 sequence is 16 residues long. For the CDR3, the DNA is TGTGCCAGCAGTGAAAATAAGGGACTAGATATGGAGACCCAGTACTTC. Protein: CASSENKGLDMETQYF.

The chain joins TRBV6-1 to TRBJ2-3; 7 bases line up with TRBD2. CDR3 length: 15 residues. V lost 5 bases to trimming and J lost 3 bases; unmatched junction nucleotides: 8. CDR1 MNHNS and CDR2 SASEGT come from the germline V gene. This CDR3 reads CASSWGGSTTDTQYF. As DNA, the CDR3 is TGTGCCAGCAGTTGGGGCGGGAGTACGACAGATACGCAGTATTTT.

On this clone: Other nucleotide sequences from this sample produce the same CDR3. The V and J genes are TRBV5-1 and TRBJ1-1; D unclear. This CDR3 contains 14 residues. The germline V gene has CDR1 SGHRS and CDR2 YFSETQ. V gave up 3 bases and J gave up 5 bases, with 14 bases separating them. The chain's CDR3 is CASSSTPGGTEAFF. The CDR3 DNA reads TGCGCCAGCAGCTCTACTCCGGGCGGGACTGAAGCTTTCTTT.

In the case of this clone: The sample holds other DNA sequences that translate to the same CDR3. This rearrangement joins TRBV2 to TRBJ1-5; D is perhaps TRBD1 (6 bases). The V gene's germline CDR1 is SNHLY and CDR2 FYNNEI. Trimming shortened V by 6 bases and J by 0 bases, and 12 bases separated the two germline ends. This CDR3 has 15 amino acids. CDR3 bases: TGTGCCAGCAGCGGGCAGGGACATAGCAATCAGCCCCAGCATTTT. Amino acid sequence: CASSGQGHSNQPQHF.

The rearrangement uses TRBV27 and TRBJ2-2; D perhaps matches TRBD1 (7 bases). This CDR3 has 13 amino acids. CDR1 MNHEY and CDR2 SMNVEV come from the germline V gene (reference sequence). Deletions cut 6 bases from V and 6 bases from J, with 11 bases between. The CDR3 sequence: CASRRDSPGELFF. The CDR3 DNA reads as TGTGCCAGCAGGCGGGACAGCCCCGGGGAGCTGTTTTTT.

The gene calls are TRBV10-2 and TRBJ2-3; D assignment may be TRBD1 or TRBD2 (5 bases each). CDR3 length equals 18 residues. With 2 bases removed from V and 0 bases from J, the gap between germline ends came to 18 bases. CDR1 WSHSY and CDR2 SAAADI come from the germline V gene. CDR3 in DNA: TGCGCCAGCAGTGAGAGGGACCGCGTAACTCTTAGCACAGATACGCAGTATTTT. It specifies CASSERDRVTLSTDTQYF.

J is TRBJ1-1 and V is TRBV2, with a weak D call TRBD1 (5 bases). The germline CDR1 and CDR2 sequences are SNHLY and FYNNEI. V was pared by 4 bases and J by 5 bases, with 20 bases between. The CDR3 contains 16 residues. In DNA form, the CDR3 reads TGTGCCAGCAGTGGTCCCGGGACCCTCTTGGGGACTGAAGCTTTCTTT. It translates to CASSGPGTLLGTEAFF.

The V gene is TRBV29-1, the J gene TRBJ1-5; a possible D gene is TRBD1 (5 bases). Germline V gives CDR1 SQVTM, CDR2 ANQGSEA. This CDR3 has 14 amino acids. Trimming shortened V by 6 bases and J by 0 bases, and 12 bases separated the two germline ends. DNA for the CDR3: TGCAGCGTGGGAGATGACAGTAGCAATCAGCCCCAGCATTTT. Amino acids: CSVGDDSSNQPQHF.

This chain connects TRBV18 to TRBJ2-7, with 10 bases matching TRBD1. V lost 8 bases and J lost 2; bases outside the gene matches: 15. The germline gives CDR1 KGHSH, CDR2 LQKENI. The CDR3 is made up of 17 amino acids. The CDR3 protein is CASTLASDRGTPYEQYF. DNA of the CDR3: TGTGCCAGCACGCTTGCCTCGGACAGGGGGACCCCCTACGAGCAGTACTTC.

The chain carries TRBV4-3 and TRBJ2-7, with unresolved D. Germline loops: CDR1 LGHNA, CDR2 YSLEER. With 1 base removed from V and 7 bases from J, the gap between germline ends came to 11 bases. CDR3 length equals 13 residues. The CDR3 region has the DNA TGCGCCAGCAGCCAAGTCTCGTCTGGGGAGCAGTACTTC. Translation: CASSQVSSGEQYF.